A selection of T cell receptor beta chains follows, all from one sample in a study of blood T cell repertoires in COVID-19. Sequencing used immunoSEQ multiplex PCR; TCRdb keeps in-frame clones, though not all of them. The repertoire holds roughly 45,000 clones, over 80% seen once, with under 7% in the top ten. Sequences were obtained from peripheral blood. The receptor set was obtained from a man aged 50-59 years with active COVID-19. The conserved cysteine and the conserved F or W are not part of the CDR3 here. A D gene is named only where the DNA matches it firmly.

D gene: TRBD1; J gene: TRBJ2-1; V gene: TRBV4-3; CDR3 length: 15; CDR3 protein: ASSQLGTGRSYNEQF
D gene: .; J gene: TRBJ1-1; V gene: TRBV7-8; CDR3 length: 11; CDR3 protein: ASSFGRDTEAF
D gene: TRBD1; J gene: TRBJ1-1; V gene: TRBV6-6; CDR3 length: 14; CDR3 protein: ASRRQGAQGNTEAF
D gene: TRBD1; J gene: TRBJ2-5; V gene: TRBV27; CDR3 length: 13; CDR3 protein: ASSSRGDRVETQY
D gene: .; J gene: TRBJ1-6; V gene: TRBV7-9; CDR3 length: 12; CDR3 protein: ASSLDSYNSPLH
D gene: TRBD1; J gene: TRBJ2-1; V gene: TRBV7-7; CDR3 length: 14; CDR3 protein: ASSFARQGLSNEQF
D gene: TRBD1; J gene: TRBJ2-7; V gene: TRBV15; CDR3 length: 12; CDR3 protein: ATSSRTGRNEQY
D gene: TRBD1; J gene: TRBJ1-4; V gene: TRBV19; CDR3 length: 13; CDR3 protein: ASSSSTGRTEKLF
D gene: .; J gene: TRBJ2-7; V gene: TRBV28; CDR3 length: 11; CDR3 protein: ASSFWSSYEQY
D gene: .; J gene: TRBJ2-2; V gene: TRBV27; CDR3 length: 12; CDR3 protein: ASSYSGDTGELF
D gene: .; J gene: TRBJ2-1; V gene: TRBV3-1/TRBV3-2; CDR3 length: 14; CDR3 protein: ASSQAADSSYNEQF
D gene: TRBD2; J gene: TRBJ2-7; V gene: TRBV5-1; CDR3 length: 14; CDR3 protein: ASSSASGGARLEQY
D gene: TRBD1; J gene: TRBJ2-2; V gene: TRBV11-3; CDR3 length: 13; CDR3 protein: ASSLRGPNTGELF
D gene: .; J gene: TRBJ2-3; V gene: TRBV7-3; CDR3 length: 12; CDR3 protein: ASSLSGGTDTQY
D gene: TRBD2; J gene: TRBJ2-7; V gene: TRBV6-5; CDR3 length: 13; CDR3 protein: ASSDDWGGTYEQY
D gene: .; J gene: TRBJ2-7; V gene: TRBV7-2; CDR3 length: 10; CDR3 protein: ASSKDRNEQY
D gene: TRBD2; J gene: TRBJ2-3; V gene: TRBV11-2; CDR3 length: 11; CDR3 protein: ASNPIAGDTQY
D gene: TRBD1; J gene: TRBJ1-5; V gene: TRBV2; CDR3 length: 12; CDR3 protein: ASSRQGSNQPQH
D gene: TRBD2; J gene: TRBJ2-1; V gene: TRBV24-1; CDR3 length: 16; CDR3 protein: ATSDFPLAGDHYNEQF
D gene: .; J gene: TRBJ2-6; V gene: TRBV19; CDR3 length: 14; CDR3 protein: ASTRQAYSGANVLT
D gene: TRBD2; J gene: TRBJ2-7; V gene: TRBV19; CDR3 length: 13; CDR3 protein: ASSSSGSVGYEQY
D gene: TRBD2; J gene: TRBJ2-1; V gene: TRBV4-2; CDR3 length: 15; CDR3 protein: ASSPKGPTSGNDEQF
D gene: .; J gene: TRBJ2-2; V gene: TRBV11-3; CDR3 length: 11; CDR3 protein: ASSLASAGELF
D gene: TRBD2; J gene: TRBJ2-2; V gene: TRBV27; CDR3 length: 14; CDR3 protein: ASSQLLAANTGELF
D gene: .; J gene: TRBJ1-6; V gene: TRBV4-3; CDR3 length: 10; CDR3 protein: ASRGGYSPLH
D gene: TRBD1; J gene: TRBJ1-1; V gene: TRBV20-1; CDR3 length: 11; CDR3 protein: SASGDRGTEAF
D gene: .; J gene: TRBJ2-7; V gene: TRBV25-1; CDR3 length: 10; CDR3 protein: ASARNYYEQY
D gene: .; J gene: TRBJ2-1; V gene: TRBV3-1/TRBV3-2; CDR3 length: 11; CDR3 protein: ASSQLTYNEQF
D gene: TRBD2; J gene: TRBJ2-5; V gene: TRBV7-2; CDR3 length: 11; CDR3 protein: ASSLVGGRSHN
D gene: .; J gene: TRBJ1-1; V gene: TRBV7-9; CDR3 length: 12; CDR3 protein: ASSLRRIEGEAF
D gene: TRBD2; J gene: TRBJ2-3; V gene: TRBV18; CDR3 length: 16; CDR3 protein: ASSPSGLAGENTDTQY
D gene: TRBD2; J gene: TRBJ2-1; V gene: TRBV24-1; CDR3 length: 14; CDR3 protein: ATSGKLAASYNEQF
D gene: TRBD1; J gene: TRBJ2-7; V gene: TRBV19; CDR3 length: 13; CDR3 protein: ASSIDGTETYEQY
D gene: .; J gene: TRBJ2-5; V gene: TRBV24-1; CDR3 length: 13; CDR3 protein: ATSDLRGNQETQY
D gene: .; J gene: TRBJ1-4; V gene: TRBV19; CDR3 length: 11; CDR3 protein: ASNEGGDEKLF
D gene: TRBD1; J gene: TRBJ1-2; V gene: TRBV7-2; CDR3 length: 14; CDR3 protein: ASSPHRDRVPFGYT
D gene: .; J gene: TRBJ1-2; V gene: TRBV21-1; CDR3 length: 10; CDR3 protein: AGGGTYYGYT
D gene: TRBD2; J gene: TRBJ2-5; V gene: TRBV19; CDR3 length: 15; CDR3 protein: ASSIPPRLAGVETQY
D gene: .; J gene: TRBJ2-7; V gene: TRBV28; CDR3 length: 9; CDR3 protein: ASSQGNEQY
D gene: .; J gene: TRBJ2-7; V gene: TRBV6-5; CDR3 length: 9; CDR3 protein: ASIGTYEQY
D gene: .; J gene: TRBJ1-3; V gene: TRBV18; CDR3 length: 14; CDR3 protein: ASSPREGPSGNTIY
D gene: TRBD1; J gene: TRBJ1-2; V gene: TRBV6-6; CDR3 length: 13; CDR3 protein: ASIETGGTNYGYT
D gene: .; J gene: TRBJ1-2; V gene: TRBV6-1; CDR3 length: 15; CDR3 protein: ASSERMLGRGNYGYT
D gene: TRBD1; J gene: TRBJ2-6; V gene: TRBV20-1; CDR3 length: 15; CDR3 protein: SASGLKGAPGANVLT
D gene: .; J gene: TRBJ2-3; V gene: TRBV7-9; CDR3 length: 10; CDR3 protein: ASSLLADTQY
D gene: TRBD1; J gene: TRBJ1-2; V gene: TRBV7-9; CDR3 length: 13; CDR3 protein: ASGTWGQGGNGYT
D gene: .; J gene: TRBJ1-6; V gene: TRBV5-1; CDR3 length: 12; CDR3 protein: ASSLVADNSPLH
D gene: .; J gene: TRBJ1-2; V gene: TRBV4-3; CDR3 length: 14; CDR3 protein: ASSQDLAGMSYGYT
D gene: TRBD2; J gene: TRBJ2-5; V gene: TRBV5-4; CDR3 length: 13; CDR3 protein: ASSYLTGGPETQY
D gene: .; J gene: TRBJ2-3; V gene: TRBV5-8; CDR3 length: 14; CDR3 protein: ASSPPKGERTDTQY